The present T cell receptor beta chain was sequenced within a study of cytotoxic CD8 clonotypes in ibrutinib-treated CLL. Study-wide background: The patients, some eleven relapsed/refractory and approximately 15 treatment-naive, included 17 who were IGHV unmutated.

Study observations and caveats: Starting clonality was above that of age-matched healthy donors and tracked circulating CD8+ T-cell counts. Before falling back toward baseline at progression, clonality had risen at the time of ibrutinib response.

The germline V gene encodes CDR1 SGHTA and CDR2 FQGNSA. Trimming took 3 bases from V and 3 from J, leaving 15 bases between them. The CDR3 extends over 15 amino acids. Comments on this clone: Its antigen is currently unknown.

Depths of 1 in 200,000 to 1 in 1 million T cells were the sequencing target. The method was immunoSEQ multiplex PCR; TCRdb's version includes in-frame clones alone and lacks a portion of them. The repertoire includes roughly 220,000 clones, just over 70% of them detected once, and approximately 5.9% sits in the top ten. This TCR was sampled from a human donor with chronic lymphocytic leukemia. The material was PBMCs, obtained after 12 months of ibrutinib treatment. J is TRBJ2-7 and V is TRBV7-2, with D unresolved. Here the CDR3 reads CASSFRASTVYEQYF. CDR3 in DNA: TGTGCCAGCAGCTTTAGGGCGTCTACGGTCTACGAGCAGTACTTC. Drawing the rest from reference TRBV7-2 and TRBJ2-7, the complete variable domain is GAGVSQSPSNKVTEKGKDVELRCDPISGHTALYWYRQSLGQGLEFLIYFQGNSAPDKSGLPSDRFSAERTGGSVSTLTIQRTQQEDSAVYLCASSFRASTVYEQYFGPGTRLTVT.